Listed below are T cell receptor beta chains from one sample, sequenced in a study of human T cells and chemical hapten exposure. From the RACE reads, TCRdb called clonotypes with MiXCR, one entry per CDR3 protein. Of 300,000 to 450,000 distinct CDR3 sequences in the sample, about 5.4% were seen once. This specimen consisted of whole blood, obtained in connection with sensitization to the hapten diphenylcyclopropenone (DPC). The receptor set was obtained from a woman between 18 and 30 years old with alopecia areata. Some clones in this sample may be carry-over from other donors' samples. Each CDR3 is given with its conserved first and last residue. The D gene is left open where the match is weak. Clone size is not always given. Where it is, it says once, few, many or a class for expanded clones.

abundance	d_gene	v_gene	j_gene	CDR3aa	CDR3nt
.	.	TRBV24-1	TRBJ1-5	CATQWTGNQPQHF	TGTGCCACCCAATGGACAGGCAATCAGCCCCAGCATTTT
few	.	TRBV15	TRBJ2-3	CATSSTWDSTDTQYF	TGTGCCACCAGCAGCACTTGGGACAGCACAGATACGCAGTATTTT
few	TRBD2	TRBV7-3	TRBJ2-1	CASSLTSGARSSYNEQFF	TGTGCCAGCAGCCTGACTAGCGGGGCCCGAAGCTCCTACAATGAGCAGTTCTTC
many	.	TRBV7-8	TRBJ2-1	CASSLWNEQFF	TGTGCCAGCAGCTTATGGAATGAGCAGTTCTTC
.	TRBD1	TRBV5-4	TRBJ1-2	CASSLVDRLNYGYTF	TGTGCCAGCAGCTTGGTGGACAGGCTGAACTATGGCTACACCTTC
.	.	TRBV4-1	TRBJ2-7	CASSQENTGTSSYEQYF	TGCGCCAGCAGCCAAGAGAATACAGGGACCAGCTCCTACGAGCAGTACTTC
few	TRBD1	TRBV20-1	TRBJ2-1	CSAGGTGDYNEQFF	TGCAGTGCCGGCGGGACAGGGGACTACAATGAGCAGTTCTTC
many	.	TRBV27	TRBJ1-1	CASRSRDPRGEAFF	TGTGCCAGCAGATCAAGGGACCCCCGTGGTGAAGCTTTCTTT
few	.	TRBV29-1	TRBJ2-7	CSVGKGMYEQYF	TGCAGCGTTGGTAAAGGGATGTACGAGCAGTACTTC
many	.	TRBV7-6	TRBJ2-6	CASSEGRASGANVLTF	TGTGCCAGCAGCGAGGGACGGGCCTCTGGGGCCAACGTCCTGACTTTC
many	.	TRBV12-3/TRBV12-4	TRBJ1-6	CASSLGGGNSPLHF	TGTGCCAGCAGTTTAGGAGGGGGTAATTCACCCCTCCACTTT
.	.	TRBV6-1	TRBJ1-5	CASSEFGAVSNQPQHF	TGTGCCAGCAGTGAGTTCGGGGCAGTTAGCAATCAGCCCCAGCATTTT
many	TRBD2	TRBV13	TRBJ2-3	CASSRGLAGGSTDTQYF	TGTGCCAGCAGCCGGGGACTAGCGGGGGGTAGCACAGATACGCAGTATTTT
few	.	TRBV24-1	TRBJ2-2	CATSRSRAGELFF	TGTGCCACCAGTCGCTCTAGGGCCGGGGAGCTGTTTTTT
.	TRBD1	TRBV3-1	TRBJ2-1	CASSPQTGVMHNEQFF	TGTGCCAGCAGCCCACAGACAGGGGTGATGCACAATGAGCAGTTCTTC
many	TRBD1	TRBV3-1	TRBJ1-2	CASSQGDRGYGYTF	TGTGCCAGCAGCCAAGGGGACAGGGGCTATGGCTACACCTTC
few	.	TRBV5-4	TRBJ2-7	CASSLLLGPGGEQYF	TGTGCCAGCAGCTTGCTCCTAGGACCTGGAGGCGAGCAGTACTTC
.	.	TRBV2	TRBJ1-2	CASSEGFGGGILYGYTF	TGTGCCAGCAGTGAAGGGTTCGGGGGAGGGATCCTCTATGGCTACACCTTC
.	.	TRBV28	TRBJ2-5	CASSSGRGFVETQYF	TGTGCCAGCAGCTCCGGTAGGGGGTTCGTTGAGACCCAGTACTTC
many	TRBD1	TRBV18	TRBJ2-4	CASSPPGQGANIQYF	TGTGCCAGCTCACCACCGGGACAGGGGGCGAACATTCAGTACTTC
few	.	TRBV6-1	TRBJ2-7	CATSDNYEQYF	TGTGCCACTTCGGACAACTACGAGCAGTACTTC
few	TRBD1	TRBV6-2/TRBV6-3	TRBJ1-2	CASSLAADRVIFYGYTF	TGTGCCAGCAGTCTAGCCGCGGACAGGGTAATCTTCTATGGCTACACCTTC
many	TRBD1	TRBV25-1	TRBJ1-2	CASSAGTDYGYTF	TGTGCCAGCAGTGCCGGGACAGACTATGGCTACACCTTC
few	.	TRBV10-3	TRBJ1-2	CAILRQKPSIDYGYTF	TGTGCCATCTTACGACAGAAGCCTTCTATAGACTATGGCTACACCTTC
few	TRBD2	TRBV25-1	TRBJ2-7	CASSALGGVDYEQYF	TGTGCCAGCAGTGCCCTGGGAGGGGTGGACTACGAGCAGTACTTC
.	.	TRBV5-6	TRBJ2-3	CASSLGQGTSTDTQYF	TGTGCCAGCAGCTTGGGGCAGGGGACAAGCACAGATACGCAGTATTTT
many	.	TRBV2	TRBJ2-5	CASISLRQETQYF	TGTGCCAGCATCAGCCTCCGCCAAGAGACCCAGTACTTC